This T cell receptor beta chain was captured in a study of cytomegalovirus exposure and HLA in healthy donors. General study findings and limits: There were around 160 TCR beta chains listed as cytomegalovirus-associated. Researchers left out some V segments, among them TRBV6-2 and TRBV6-3, as indistinguishable. Association of a missense DCLRE1C variant with TCR beta V- and J-gene trimming was reported in a later analysis.

It was with 60 Vbeta and 13 Jbeta primers that the PCR ran. Authors' processing steps: An analysis performed later counted roughly 79 million unique TCR beta chains (roughly 11 million of them shared). Profiled with immunoSEQ multiplex PCR; TCRdb holds only in-frame clones, not every one. From that table come the V and J calls and clone size; the DNA was used to work out D and trimming. The data contain approximately 200,000 clones, about 80% of them singletons. As concerns this clone: Its target is not known.

CDR3 length equals 14 residues. In germline, CDR1 is SGHDT, CDR2 YYEEEE. Deletions cut 4 bases from V and 7 bases from J, with 12 bases between. Sequencing input: PBMCs. The V gene is TRBV5-6, the J gene TRBJ1-6, with D possibly TRBD1 on 5 matching bases. The receptor was derived from a young man in good health and CMV-seronegative. The CDR3 DNA follows: TGTGCCAGCAGCCGCGGGACCGTAAATTCACCCCTCCACTTT. This translates into CASSRGTVNSPLHF. The full variable domain, with the rest looked up from reference TRBV5-6 and TRBJ1-6, is DAGVTQSPTHLIKTRGQQVTLRCSPKSGHDTVSWYQQALGQGPQFIFQYYEEEERQRGNFPDRFSGHQFPNYSSELNVNALLLGDSALYLCASSRGTVNSPLHFGNGTRLTVT.